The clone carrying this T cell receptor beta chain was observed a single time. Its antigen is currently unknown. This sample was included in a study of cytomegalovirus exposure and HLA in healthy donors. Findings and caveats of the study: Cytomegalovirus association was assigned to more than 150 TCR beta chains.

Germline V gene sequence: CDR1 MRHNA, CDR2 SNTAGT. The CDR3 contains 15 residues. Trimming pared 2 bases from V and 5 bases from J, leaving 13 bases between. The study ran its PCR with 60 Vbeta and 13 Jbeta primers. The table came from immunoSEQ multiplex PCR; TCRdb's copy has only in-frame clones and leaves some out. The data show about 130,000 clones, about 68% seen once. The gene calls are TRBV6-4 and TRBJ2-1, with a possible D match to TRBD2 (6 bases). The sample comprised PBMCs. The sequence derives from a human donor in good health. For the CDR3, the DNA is TGTGCCAGCAGTGACGGGCGGGGAGATCACAATGAGCAGTTCTTC. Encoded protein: CASSDGRGDHNEQFF.